Listed here are 31 T cell receptor beta chains from one sample, sequenced in a study of cytomegalovirus exposure and HLA in healthy donors (dated by TCRdb to 2015 to 2018). Libraries were constructed by the immunoSEQ multiplex PCR assay. The multiplex PCR relied on a mix of 60 forward primers for TCR Vbeta segments and 13 reverse primers for TCR Jbeta segments. Held by TCRdb, this immuneACCESS table contains in-frame sequences only and omits some clones. Under half of the omission traces to an unresolved V gene where checked; the cause of the rest is unknown. The sample profile shows more than 110,000 clones; approximately 80% of them were found once. The biggest ten clones account for about 3.7% of the sample. Sequenced sample: PBMCs. The receptors stem from a male donor in good health and CMV-seronegative.

V gene TRBV15 combines with J gene TRBJ1-2; maybe TRBD1 (6 bases). Germline CDR1 and CDR2: LNHNV and YYDKDF (reference sequence). With 3 bases removed from V and 7 bases from J, the gap between germline ends came to 15 bases. The CDR3 is 14 amino acids. In nucleotides, the CDR3 is TGTGCCACCAGCAGGGGGGGGGCAACGGCTGGCTACACCTTC. It specifies CATSRGGATAGYTF.

The V gene is TRBV7-3, the J gene TRBJ2-3, with 7 bases lining up with TRBD1. The ends lost 5 bases at V and 0 bases at J; junction bases unmatched: 2. CDR1 and CDR2 from the germline V gene are SGHTA and FQGTGA. The CDR3 sequence is 14 residues long. The CDR3 DNA sequence: TGTGCCAGCAGCGAGGGACAGAGCACAGATACGCAGTATTTT. Its translation: CASSEGQSTDTQYF.

The V and J genes are TRBV5-6 and TRBJ2-1; the D is unclear. V lost 0 bases, J lost 8 bases, and 12 bases lay in between. The CDR3 loop spans 14 amino acids. Looked up from germline, CDR1 is SGHDT and CDR2 is YYEEEE. CDR3 residues: CASSLDLRVYEQFF. In DNA form, the CDR3 reads TGTGCCAGCAGCTTGGATCTCCGCGTCTATGAGCAGTTCTTC.

The chain couples TRBV10-1 to TRBJ2-7; TRBD2 matches at 10 bases. The CDR3 is made up of 15 amino acids. Germline assignment: CDR1 WNHNN and CDR2 SYGVQD (reference sequence). V trimming: 4 bases; J trimming: 2 bases; junction bases outside the gene matches: 5. CDR3 amino acids: CASSASGLAPYEQYF. The CDR3 bases are TGCGCCAGCAGTGCCTCGGGACTAGCGCCCTACGAGCAGTACTTC.

This chain links TRBV4-1 with TRBJ2-2, with 7 bases lining up with TRBD1. In germline, CDR1 is MGHRA, CDR2 YSYEKL. The CDR3 totals 16 residues. Trimming at V came to 6 bases and at J to 4 bases, leaving 11 bases not matched to a gene. CDR3 region: CASRQPGQRATGELFF. The CDR3 DNA follows: TGCGCCAGCAGACAACCGGGACAGAGGGCCACCGGGGAGCTGTTTTTT.

The chain couples TRBV5-1 to TRBJ2-3; 8 positions agree with TRBD1. Germline V gene data show CDR1 as SGHRS and CDR2 as YFSETQ. This CDR3 has 16 residues. V was clipped by 0 bases and J by 1 base; unmatched bases: 4. The CDR3 DNA sequence: TGCGCCAGCAGCTTGGAGGGGGGACAGGGCACAGATACGCAGTATTTT. Translation gives CASSLEGGQGTDTQYF.

The gene calls are TRBV5-4 and TRBJ2-1, with 7 bases matching TRBD2. The CDR3 has 15 amino acids. Germline CDR1 SGHNT, CDR2 YYREEE (reference sequence). Losses at the gene ends were 4 bases for V and 4 bases for J; bases not matched to a gene: 8. The CDR3 bases are TGTGCCAGCAGCATCTACGGGAGGTTGTACAATGAGCAGTTCTTC. It translates to CASSIYGRLYNEQFF.

This sequence joins TRBV7-3 and TRBJ2-4, with TRBD1 matching over 7 bases. There are 15 residues in the CDR3. Germline CDR1 reads SGHTA; CDR2 reads FQGTGA. V lost 5 bases, J lost 8 bases, and 12 bases stayed unmatched. The CDR3 nucleotides read TGTGCCAGCAGCCCCCGGGTAGGGGGCGTTGACATTCAGTACTTC. It translates to CASSPRVGGVDIQYF.

The V and J genes are TRBV28 and TRBJ2-2, with 7 bases fitting TRBD1. Germline V gives CDR1 MDHEN, CDR2 SYDVKM. The CDR3 is made up of 14 amino acids. The V and J ends lost 6 bases and 1 base, in that order; junction bases with no gene match: 2. This chain's CDR3 is CASSRQGNTGELFF. CDR3 DNA: TGTGCCAGCAGCCGACAGGGGAACACCGGGGAGCTGTTTTTT.

A word on this clone: At one end, the junction sequence differs from germline, possibly due to a read error. The chain couples TRBV11-2 to TRBJ1-2; D is uncertain. Germline CDR1 reads SGHAT; CDR2 reads FQNNGV. This CDR3 region has 11 residues. CDR3 protein: CASSLGRTGAF. For the CDR3, the DNA is TGTGCCAGCAGCTTGGGGAGGACTGGCGCCTTC.

V gene TRBV10-3 combines with J gene TRBJ1-4; unclear D gene. The CDR3 is 16 amino acids. Germline CDR1 is ENHRY and CDR2 is SYGVKD. Trimming removed 3 bases at V and 0 bases at J, with 11 bases between. The CDR3 protein is CAISDPNSSTNEKLFF. The CDR3 bases are TGTGCCATCAGTGACCCTAATAGCTCAACTAATGAAAAACTGTTTTTT.

This clone was picked up a small number of times. J is TRBJ1-1 and V is TRBV25-1; 11 bases are a match to TRBD1. Germline V gene lookup returns CDR1 MGHDK and CDR2 SYGVNS. V gave up 7 bases and J gave up 3 bases; unmatched junction bases: 4. This CDR3 is built from 14 residues. In nucleotides, the CDR3 is TGTGCCAGCACAAAGGGACAGGGGGACACTGAAGCTTTCTTT. Its translation: CASTKGQGDTEAFF.

The rearrangement uses TRBV14 and TRBJ1-2, with D maybe TRBD1 (5 bases). V dropped 1 base and J dropped 1 base, with 7 bases sitting between them. From germline, CDR1 is SGHDN and CDR2 FVKESK. This CDR3 has 14 amino acids. CDR3 sequence (DNA): TGTGCCAGCAGCCAAGTGGGGGGTAACTATGGCTACACCTTC. It encodes CASSQVGGNYGYTF.

The chain carries TRBV27 and TRBJ2-3; D uncertain. V lost 2 bases and J lost 0, with 3 bases in between. This CDR3 has 13 amino acids. Germline V gene sequence: CDR1 MNHEY, CDR2 SMNVEV (reference sequence). CDR3 nucleotides: TGTGCCAGCAGTTTAATAAGCACAGATACGCAGTATTTT. It is translated as CASSLISTDTQYF.

This clone was found a few times. The chain links TRBV19 to TRBJ2-5; 9 bases map to TRBD2. The CDR3 consists of 14 residues. V lost 5 bases and J lost 7; bases outside the gene matches: 8. Germline V CDR1 and CDR2: LNHDA, SQIVND (reference sequence). Written as DNA, the CDR3 is TGTGCCAGTAGTTCAGGGACTAGCCGAGGGACCCAGTACTTC. Its translation is CASSSGTSRGTQYF.

V and J are TRBV5-4 and TRBJ2-1, with a weak D call TRBD1 (6 bases). Germline CDR1 and CDR2: SGHNT and YYREEE (reference sequence). The length of the CDR3 is 14 residues. V was pared by 6 bases and J by 8 bases, with 18 bases between. This CDR3 reads CASNSGVGGYEQFF. CDR3 nucleotide sequence: TGTGCCAGCAACTCAGGAGTAGGGGGATATGAGCAGTTCTTC.

This chain connects TRBV18 to TRBJ2-5, with D possibly matching TRBD1 (6 bases). Near its end, the DNA agrees better with TRBJ2-7, so the J call may be wrong. Germline CDR1 and CDR2: KGHSH and LQKENI. The CDR3 consists of 12 residues. The CDR3 region is CASSPGAYEQYF. The CDR3 nucleotides are TGTGCCAGCTCGCCAGGGGCCTACGAGCAGTACTTC.

The J gene is TRBJ1-2, the V gene TRBV5-1, with 7 bases matching TRBD1. V lost 0 bases and J lost 8; bases outside the gene matches: 10. There are 15 residues in the CDR3. Germline-derived CDR1 and CDR2 are SGHRS and YFSETQ. In DNA, the CDR3 is TGCGCCAGCAGCTTGGCCCCCAGGGGGGCGAGGGGCTACACCTTC. Translated: CASSLAPRGARGYTF.

The chain is built from TRBV9 and TRBJ2-1, with TRBD2 identical over 10 bases. Looked up from germline, CDR1 is SGDLS and CDR2 is YYNGEE. The CDR3 contains 16 residues. V lost 3 bases, J lost 4 bases, and 7 bases stayed unmatched. CDR3 in amino acids: CASSGRGLAVYNEQFF. The CDR3 DNA is TGTGCCAGCAGCGGAAGAGGACTAGCGGTTTACAATGAGCAGTTCTTC.

This chain joins TRBV7-6 and TRBJ2-5; TRBD2 matches at 7 bases. CDR3 length equals 12 residues. CDR1 is SGHVS, CDR2 FNYEAQ, per germline. V gave up 3 bases and J gave up 11 bases; unmatched junction bases: 6. CDR3 residues: CASSLGGMEQYF. The CDR3 DNA follows: TGTGCCAGCAGCTTGGGGGGGATGGAGCAGTACTTC.

The chain is built from TRBV29-1 and TRBJ2-2; 14 bases agree with TRBD2. V was pared by 4 bases and J by 8 bases, with 15 bases of the junction left unmatched. The CDR3 has 18 amino acids. CDR1 SQVTM and CDR2 ANQGSEA come from the germline V gene. The CDR3 loop reads CSVVIEDPGLAGVGELFF. The CDR3, as DNA: TGCAGCGTTGTTATTGAAGATCCGGGACTAGCGGGAGTTGGGGAGCTGTTTTTT.

CDR3 region: CASSPRGSYNEQFF. The CDR3, as DNA: TGTGCCAGCAGTCCCCGAGGCTCCTACAATGAGCAGTTCTTC. This sequence joins TRBV6-4 and TRBJ2-1; D is undetermined. Germline V CDR1 and CDR2: MRHNA, SNTAGT. Between the trimmed V and J ends, which lost 5 bases and 0 bases, there was a span of 8 bases. The CDR3 length is 14 residues.

The genes are TRBV19 and TRBJ2-1; 7 nucleotides match TRBD2. Germline CDR1 is LNHDA and CDR2 is SQIVND (reference sequence). The V and J ends lost 7 bases and 0 bases, in that order; junction bases with no gene match: 6. The CDR3 runs 15 residues. The DNA of the CDR3 is TGTGCCAGTATGGGGGGGAGCCGCTCCTACAATGAGCAGTTCTTC. As protein: CASMGGSRSYNEQFF.

The chain uses TRBV14 and TRBJ2-7; D is possibly TRBD1 (6 bases). This CDR3 region has 15 residues. Looked up from germline, CDR1 is SGHDN and CDR2 is FVKESK. With 1 base removed from V and 0 bases from J, the gap between germline ends came to 10 bases. In nucleotides, the CDR3 is TGTGCCAGCAGCCAAGTGGGGGCAGCCTCCTACGAGCAGTACTTC. Translated, it gives CASSQVGAASYEQYF.

This clone was observed a few times. The V call is TRBV11-2, the J call TRBJ1-1; maybe TRBD1 (5 bases). The germline CDR1 and CDR2 sequences are SGHAT and FQNNGV. There are 16 residues in the CDR3. V was cut by 0 bases and J by 0 bases, with 11 bases left in between. The CDR3 DNA is TGTGCCAGCAGCTTAGACGCTGGGGCATTGAACACTGAAGCTTTCTTT. Translating gives CASSLDAGALNTEAFF.

The chain has TRBV27 and TRBJ2-5, with 7 positions matching TRBD2. The DNA matches TRBJ2-7 better at its end, which makes the J call doubtful. Germline V CDR1 and CDR2: MNHEY, SMNVEV (reference sequence). This CDR3 comprises 14 residues. The CDR3 sequence: CASSIAGLITEQYF. CDR3 nucleotides: TGTGCCAGCAGCATAGCGGGTCTAATTACCGAGCAGTACTTC.

On this clone: One junction end does not reproduce the germline sequence, and a read error may be involved. This chain joins TRBV7-9 and TRBJ1-6; 9 bases are a match to TRBD1. CDR1 and CDR2 from the germline V gene are SEHNR and FQNEAQ (reference sequence). CDR3 length: 14 residues. The CDR3 region has the DNA TGTGCCAGCACCTTACCGGGACAGGGTTCACCCCTCCACTTT. It codes for CASTLPGQGSPLHF.

The CDR3 region has the DNA TGCAGTGCTAGCTTGAGTACTGAAGCTTTCTTT. This gives the protein CSASLSTEAFF. The rearrangement uses TRBV20-1 and TRBJ1-1; D not resolved. The CDR3 sequence is 11 residues long. Germline loops: CDR1 DFQATT, CDR2 SNEGSKA (reference sequence). V was trimmed by 3 bases and J by 5 bases, leaving 7 bases between them.

V and J are TRBV27 and TRBJ2-7, with 9 bases lining up with TRBD1. The V segment lost 0 bases and the J segment 6 bases; nucleotides outside the gene matches: 0. The CDR3 has 13 amino acids. Germline V lookup: CDR1 MNHEY, CDR2 SMNVEV (reference sequence). The CDR3 spells CASSLSTGGEQYF. In DNA, the CDR3 is TGTGCCAGCAGTTTATCGACAGGGGGCGAGCAGTACTTC.

The V and J genes are TRBV27 and TRBJ1-2; D might be TRBD1 (5 bases). The V and J ends lost 0 bases and 4 bases respectively, with 12 bases between them. This CDR3 is 15 amino acids long. From germline, CDR1 is MNHEY and CDR2 SMNVEV (reference sequence). The CDR3 DNA reads TGTGCCAGCAGTTTATCGACAGATCCACTCTATGGCTACACCTTC. This gives the protein CASSLSTDPLYGYTF.

The chain couples TRBV7-9 to TRBJ1-1, with D unclear. In germline, CDR1 is SEHNR, CDR2 FQNEAQ (reference sequence). Between the trimmed V and J ends, which lost 1 base and 1 base, there was a span of 7 bases. This CDR3 region has 14 residues. The CDR3 nucleotides read TGTGCCAGCAGCTTAGAATTTAGGAACACTGAAGCTTTCTTT. Translation: CASSLEFRNTEAFF. Full variable domain (rest looked up from reference TRBV7-9 and TRBJ1-1): DTGVSQNPRHKITKRGQNVTFRCDPISEHNRLYWYRQTLGQGPEFLTYFQNEAQLEKSRLLSDRFSAERPKGSFSTLEIQRTEQGDSAMYLCASSLEFRNTEAFFGQGTRLTVV.